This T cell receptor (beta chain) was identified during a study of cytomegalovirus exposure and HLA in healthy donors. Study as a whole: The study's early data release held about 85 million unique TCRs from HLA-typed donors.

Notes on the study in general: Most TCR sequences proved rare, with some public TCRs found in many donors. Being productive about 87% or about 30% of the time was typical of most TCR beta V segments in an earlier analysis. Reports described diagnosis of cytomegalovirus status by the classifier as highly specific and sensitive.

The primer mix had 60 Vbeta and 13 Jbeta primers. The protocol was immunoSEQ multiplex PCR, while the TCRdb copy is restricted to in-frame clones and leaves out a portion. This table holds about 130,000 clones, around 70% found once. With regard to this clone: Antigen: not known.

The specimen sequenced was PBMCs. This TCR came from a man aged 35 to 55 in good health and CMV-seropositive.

CDR3: CASSLLAGGAGTQYF. CDR3 sequence (DNA): TGTGCCAGCAGCTTACTCGCCGGGGGGGCTGGTACGCAGTATTTT. The chain joins TRBV7-9 to TRBJ2-3, with 8 positions matching TRBD2. From germline, CDR1 is SEHNR and CDR2 FQNEAQ (reference sequence). This CDR3 has 15 residues. The trim removed 2 bases at V and 8 bases at J, leaving 9 bases unmatched.